This T cell receptor (beta chain) was identified in a study of blood T cells in healthy people across ages (dated by TCRdb to the mid-2010s). Regarding the complete study: Template switching captured roughly one uniquely barcoded TCR beta cDNA molecule per two T cells in model experiments. To track age-related changes in TCR beta repertoire diversity, the study relied on deep sequencing normalized with unique cDNA molecular identifiers. Donors were grouped into four age groups: young (average approximately 15 years), middle-aged (about 40), aged (roughly 67) and long-lived (just over 80). The study analyzed two additional independent replicas of 1 million unique cDNA reads from the same blood draw for two donors, one aged 18 to 29 and one aged 80 or older.

At the junction V is shortened by 2 bases and J by 7 bases; bases outside the gene matches: 11. The CDR3 sequence holds 16 residues, the cysteine and phenylalanine included. The CDR3 DNA has 48 bases and is translated from base 1. The germline V gene yields MDHEN for CDR1 and SYDVKM for CDR2. The library relied on 5' RACE. Sequencing relied on an Illumina HiSeq 2500. A second PCR of roughly 7 to 11 cycles was performed with a sample-barcoded 5' primer and a J-beta primer mix. A template-switch 5' adaptor carrying 12 random nucleotides introduced a unique molecular identifier onto each TCR beta cDNA molecule. Each sample yielded at least 3 million CDR3-containing paired-end reads. First-strand cDNA was synthesized from all RNA with the Mint cDNA synthesis kit, primed by a TRBC-specific oligonucleotide. After uracil-DNA glycosylase treatment, a first 18-cycle PCR used universal primers M1SS and BC2_uni_R on all cDNA. The original methods were these. For normalization, 1 million high-quality reads, each with a distinct molecular identifier, were randomly selected from each sample. Instead of being binned into consensus sequences, reads with shared molecular identifiers were discarded. CDR3 identification, clonotype clustering and error correction used MiTCR with a Q25 quality threshold and the strictest error-elimination algorithm. Lower-bound total TCR beta diversity was estimated with a nonparametric unseen species model using Euler transformation. The raw public data were reprocessed by TCRdb itself: fastp quality trimming at Q25, MiXCR clonotype calling, in-frame beta chains only. Rows matching on CDR3 protein sequence are summarized as one entry with the most common DNA and genes. The V and J calls and clone size are TCRdb's, not the authors'. Here the sample has about 840,000 distinct CDR3 sequences; around 29% occur a single time. Together, the top ten hold 9.5% to 13% of the sample.

The 39 donors, aged about 6 to 95 years, were systemically healthy Caucasian individuals from Russia. Roughly 10 milliliters of peripheral blood were collected from each donor into EDTA-treated Vacutainer tubes. Ficoll-Paque density-gradient centrifugation was used to isolate PBMCs, with at least 7 million per sample. Trizol reagent was used to extract total RNA from PBMCs, with at least 5 micrograms per sample. The percentages of naive CD45RAhigh/CD27high T cells were determined by flow cytometry on a PBMC aliquot from every donor. Comment on this clonotype: Its binding antigen is unknown. Base qualities are not recorded, but no much larger clone differs from it by a single base.

The paper's findings and limits, for the study overall: As age increased, observed TCR beta diversity per million T cells dropped in a roughly linear way, and a significant reduction was already evident by age roughly 36. Estimates of total diversity based on one million sequenced T cells were regarded as lower bounds and as underestimates. The CMV infection status of donors was not known, potentially confounding age-related changes in expanded clonotypes. The long-lived group showed more naive CD4+ T cells, fewer expanded clones and increased TCR diversity than the aged group, suggesting age selection. Observed TCR beta diversity correlated strongly with the percentage of naive T cells measured by flow cytometry. Since profiling was done on bulk unsorted PBMCs, naive and antigen-experienced compartments could not be conclusively compared.

These data were also filed under a second study, of T cells of mothers and their children. As the second paper documents: Nine systemically healthy Caucasian individuals, comprising three mothers and their six children, were included as donors. cDNA synthesis consumed the entire amount of extracted RNA, loaded at around 1.5 ug RNA in each 15 ul reaction. In the second PCR, the M1S primer added sample barcodes and 2-4 random nucleotides. Each mother yielded over 9 million TCR beta CDR3 reads and each child about 3 million reads. Thymic selection shapes the output of TCR recombination in a similar way in related and unrelated pairs, and inherited differences have a minor effect. Normalized repertoire overlap was always found to be slightly, but never significantly, higher in related mother-child pairs than in unrelated mother-child pairs. With a sensitivity of about 100 clones per million clonotypes, no persistent microchimeric T cell clones were detected. Deep NGS was used in the study to compare the TCR beta repertoires of mothers and children and to look for features that separate related mother-child pairs from unrelated individuals. On average, the children were roughly 11 +/- 4 years old, while the mothers were approximately 41 +/- 4 years old. Libraries were sequenced on Illumina HiSeq 2000 with 100+100 nt paired-end reads after adapter ligation with NEBNext reagents. Mother and child libraries were prepared a month apart and sequenced in separate runs to prevent cross-contamination. Each donor had between 500,000 and 2,000,000 distinct TCR beta clonotypes identified. Naive TCR beta clonotypes were estimated from low-frequency clonotypes matched to each donor's FACS-determined naive share, without sorting.

The rearranged segments are TRBV28 and TRBJ2-1; TRBD2 fits 7 bases in the junction. Sequencing was carried out using blood. This receptor was taken from a woman aged 40 to 55 in good health. The CDR3 protein sequence reads: CASSLPGGGFRNEQFF. The nucleotides read TGTGCCAGCAGTTTACCGGGCGGGGGATTTCGAAATGAGCAGTTCTTC. With the portions outside the CDR3 filled from the reference TRBV28 and TRBJ2-1 genes, the complete variable region becomes DVKVTQSSRYLVKRTGEKVFLECVQDMDHENMFWYRQDPGLGLRLIYFSYDVKMKEKGDIPEGYSVSREKKERFSLILESASTNQTSMYLCASSLPGGGFRNEQFFGPGTRLTVL.